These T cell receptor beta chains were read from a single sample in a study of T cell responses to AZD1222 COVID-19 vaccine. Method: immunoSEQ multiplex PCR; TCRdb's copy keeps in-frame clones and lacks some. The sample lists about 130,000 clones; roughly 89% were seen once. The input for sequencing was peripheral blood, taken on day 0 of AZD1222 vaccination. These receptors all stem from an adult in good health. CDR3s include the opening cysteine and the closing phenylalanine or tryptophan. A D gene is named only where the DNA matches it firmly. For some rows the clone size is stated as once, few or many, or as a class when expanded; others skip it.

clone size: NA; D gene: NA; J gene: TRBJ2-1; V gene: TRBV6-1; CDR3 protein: CASSELLYNEQFF; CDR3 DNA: TGTGCCAGCAGTGAGCTCTTATACAATGAGCAGTTCTTC
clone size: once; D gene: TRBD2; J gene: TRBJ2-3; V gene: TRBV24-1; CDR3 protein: CATSGVAGPSTDTQYF; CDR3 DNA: TGTGCCACCAGTGGTGTAGCGGGGCCTAGCACAGATACGCAGTATTTT
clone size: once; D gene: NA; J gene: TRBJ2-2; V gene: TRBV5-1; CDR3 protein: CASRVPGNTGELFF; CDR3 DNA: TGCGCCAGCAGGGTCCCGGGAAACACCGGGGAGCTGTTTTTT
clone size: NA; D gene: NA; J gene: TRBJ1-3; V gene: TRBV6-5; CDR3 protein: CASTGVGTGNTIYF; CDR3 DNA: TGTGCCAGCACTGGGGTAGGAACTGGAAACACCATATATTTT
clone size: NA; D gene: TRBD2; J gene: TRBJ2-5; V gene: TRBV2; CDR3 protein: CASSGLTSGKETQYF; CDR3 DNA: TGTGCCAGCAGTGGATTGACTAGCGGGAAGGAGACCCAGTACTTC
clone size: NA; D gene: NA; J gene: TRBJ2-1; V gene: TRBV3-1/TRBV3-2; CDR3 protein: CASSQDIRENYNEQFF; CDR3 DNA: TGTGCCAGCAGCCAAGATATTCGGGAGAACTACAATGAGCAGTTCTTC
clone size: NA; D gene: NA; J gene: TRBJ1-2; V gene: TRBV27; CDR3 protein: CASSLRTGHYGYTF; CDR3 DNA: TGTGCCAGCAGTCTACGGACGGGGCACTATGGCTACACCTTC
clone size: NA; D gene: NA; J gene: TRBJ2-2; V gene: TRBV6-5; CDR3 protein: CASSSTGGEAGELFF; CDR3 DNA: TGTGCCAGCAGTTCAACAGGGGGGGAAGCCGGGGAGCTGTTTTTT
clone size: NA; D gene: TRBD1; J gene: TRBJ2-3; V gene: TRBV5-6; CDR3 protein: CASSFGTGETSTDTQYF; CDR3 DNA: TGTGCCAGCAGCTTCGGGACAGGGGAGACTAGCACAGATACGCAGTATTTT
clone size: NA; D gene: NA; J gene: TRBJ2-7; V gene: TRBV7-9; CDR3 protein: CASSDTRTESYEQYF; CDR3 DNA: TGTGCCAGCAGCGATACCCGGACGGAATCCTACGAGCAGTACTTC
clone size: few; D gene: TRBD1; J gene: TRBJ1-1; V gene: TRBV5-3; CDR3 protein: CARSPRDSMNTEAFF; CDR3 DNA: TGTGCCAGAAGCCCGAGGGACAGCATGAACACTGAAGCTTTCTTT
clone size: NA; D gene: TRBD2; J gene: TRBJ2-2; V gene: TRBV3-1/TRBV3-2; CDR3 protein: CASSSGTSGAGELFF; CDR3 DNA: TGTGCCAGCAGCTCGGGTACTAGCGGGGCCGGGGAGCTGTTTTTT
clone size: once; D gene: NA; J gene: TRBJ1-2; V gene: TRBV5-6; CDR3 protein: CASSANWQAPYGYTF; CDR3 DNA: TGTGCCAGCAGCGCGAACTGGCAGGCGCCCTATGGCTACACCTTC
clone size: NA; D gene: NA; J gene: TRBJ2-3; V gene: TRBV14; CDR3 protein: CASSQAPAVWLSDTQYF; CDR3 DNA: TGTGCCAGCAGCCAAGCCCCAGCGGTTTGGTTATCAGATACGCAGTATTTT
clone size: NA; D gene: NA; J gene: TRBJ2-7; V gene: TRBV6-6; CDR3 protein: CASSYEASSYEQYF; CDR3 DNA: TGTGCCAGCAGTTACGAGGCGAGCTCCTACGAGCAGTACTTC
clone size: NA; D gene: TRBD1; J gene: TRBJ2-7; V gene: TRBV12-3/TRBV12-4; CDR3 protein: CASRDRVGYEQYF; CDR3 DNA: TGTGCCAGCAGAGACAGGGTTGGTTACGAGCAGTACTTC
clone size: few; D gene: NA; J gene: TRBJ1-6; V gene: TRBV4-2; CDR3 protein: CASSQGQDYNSPLHF; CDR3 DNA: TGTGCCAGCAGCCAAGGACAGGACTATAATTCACCCCTCCACTTT